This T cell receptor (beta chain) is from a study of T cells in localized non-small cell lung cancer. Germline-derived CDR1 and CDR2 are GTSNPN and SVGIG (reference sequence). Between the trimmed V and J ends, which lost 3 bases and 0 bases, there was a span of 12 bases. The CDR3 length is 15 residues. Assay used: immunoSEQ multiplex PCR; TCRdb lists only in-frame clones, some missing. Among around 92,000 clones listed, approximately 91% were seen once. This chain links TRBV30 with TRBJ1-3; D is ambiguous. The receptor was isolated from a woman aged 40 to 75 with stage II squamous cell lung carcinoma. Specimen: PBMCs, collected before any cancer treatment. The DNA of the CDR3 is TGTGCCTGGAGCCCACCCCGGGCCTCTGGAAACACCATATATTTT. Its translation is CAWSPPRASGNTIYF.